Here is one TCR beta chain with its context. Antigen: not known. V shed 5 bases and J shed 3 bases, with 11 bases lying between them. The germline V gene encodes CDR1 MNHNY and CDR2 SVGAGI (reference sequence). This CDR3 is 13 amino acids long. Healthy Caucasians from Russia aged about 6 to 95 served as donors. Isolation of PBMCs gave at least 7 million cells per sample. This record comes from a study of blood T cells in healthy people across ages. General study results and limits: PBMC samples, being unsorted, prevented any conclusive comparison of naive and antigen-experienced cells. The unknown donor CMV status may have confounded expanded clonotype changes.

The authors ran a second PCR of about 7 to 11 cycles using a sample-barcoded 5' primer and a J-beta primer mix. TCRdb passed the 5' RACE reads through MiXCR, listing each CDR3 protein once. Among roughly 730,000 distinct CDR3 sequences, approximately 53% were seen once, and the ten largest hold more than 25%. The chain couples TRBV6-6 to TRBJ2-7, with D perhaps being TRBD1 or TRBD2 (5 bases each). The source is a man aged 35 to 55 in good health. Material for sequencing was blood. The CDR3 DNA follows: TGTGCCAGCAGTGACGAGGGGAACTACGAGCAGTACTTC. Translated, it gives CASSDEGNYEQYF.